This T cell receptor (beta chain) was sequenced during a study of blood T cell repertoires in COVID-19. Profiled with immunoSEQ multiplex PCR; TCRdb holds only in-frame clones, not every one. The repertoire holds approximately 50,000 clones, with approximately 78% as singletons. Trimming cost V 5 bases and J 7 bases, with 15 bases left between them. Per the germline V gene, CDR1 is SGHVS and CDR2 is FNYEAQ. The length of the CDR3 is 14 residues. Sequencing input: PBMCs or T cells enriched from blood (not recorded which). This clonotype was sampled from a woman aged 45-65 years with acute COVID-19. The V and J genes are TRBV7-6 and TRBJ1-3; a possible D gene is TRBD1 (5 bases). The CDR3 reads CASSQRAGWNTIYF. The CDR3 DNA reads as TGTGCCAGCAGCCAACGGGCAGGGTGGAACACCATATATTTT.